This T cell receptor (beta chain) was observed in a study of monozygotic twins with inflammatory bowel disease. UMIs incorporating a 6-nucleotide sample barcode were appended by means of template switching. From the 5' RACE reads, TCRdb lists one entry per CDR3 protein and no DNA. The listing records some 330,000 distinct CDR3 sequences. The CDR3 is 15 amino acids. Germline V gene sequence: CDR1 MNHNS, CDR2 SASEGT. The chain couples TRBV6-1 to TRBJ2-4; TCRdb selects TRBD1, and the lack of DNA leaves this call unchecked. Material for sequencing was blood. The receptor was derived from a human donor with ulcerative colitis or Crohn's disease, or a healthy co-twin of an affected twin (not recorded which). CDR3 residues: CASGKGSEAKNIQYF.